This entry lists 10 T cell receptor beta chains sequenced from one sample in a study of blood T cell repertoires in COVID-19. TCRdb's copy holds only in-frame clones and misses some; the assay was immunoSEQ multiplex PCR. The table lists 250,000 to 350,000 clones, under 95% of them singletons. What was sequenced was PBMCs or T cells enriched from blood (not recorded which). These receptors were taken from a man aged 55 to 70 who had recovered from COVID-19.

CDR3 in DNA: TGTGCCAGCAGTGAGGAACAGGGTATCGCTGAAGCTTTCTTT. This translates into CASSEEQGIAEAFF. V and J are TRBV2 and TRBJ1-1, with D possibly TRBD1 on 6 matching bases. Germline V CDR1 and CDR2: SNHLY, FYNNEI. The CDR3 loop spans 14 amino acids. Between the trimmed V and J ends, which lost 3 bases and 6 bases, there was a span of 14 bases. The full variable domain, in which reference TRBV2 and TRBJ1-1 provide the parts outside the CDR3, is EPEVTQTPSHQVTQMGQEVILRCVPISNHLYFYWYRQILGQKVEFLVSFYNNEISEKSEIFDDQFSVERPDGSNFTLKIRSTKLEDSAMYFCASSEEQGIAEAFFGQGTRLTVV.

The CDR3 loop is CASSQYRDFEKLFF. As DNA, the CDR3 is TGTGCCAGCAGCCAATACCGGGACTTCGAAAAACTGTTTTTT. The genes are TRBV3-1 (or the pseudogene TRBV3-2) and TRBJ1-4, with D tentatively TRBD1 (5 bases). Germline assignment: CDR1 LGHDT and CDR2 YNNKEL (reference sequence). The CDR3 sequence is 14 residues long. The V end lost 2 bases, the J end lost 8 bases, and 12 bases lay between the germline ends.

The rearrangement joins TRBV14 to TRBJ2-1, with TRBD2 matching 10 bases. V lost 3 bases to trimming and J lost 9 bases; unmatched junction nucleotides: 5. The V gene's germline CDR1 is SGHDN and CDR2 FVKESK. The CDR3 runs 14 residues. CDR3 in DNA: TGTGCCAGCAGCCAGGGACTAGCGTGGGCTGAGCAGTTCTTC. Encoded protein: CASSQGLAWAEQFF.

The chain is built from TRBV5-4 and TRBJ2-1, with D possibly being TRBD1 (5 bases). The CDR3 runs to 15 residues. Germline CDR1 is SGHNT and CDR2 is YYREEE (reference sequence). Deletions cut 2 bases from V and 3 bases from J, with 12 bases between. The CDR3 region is CASSFQGPVYNEQFF. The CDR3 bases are TGTGCCAGCAGCTTCCAGGGTCCCGTCTACAATGAGCAGTTCTTC.

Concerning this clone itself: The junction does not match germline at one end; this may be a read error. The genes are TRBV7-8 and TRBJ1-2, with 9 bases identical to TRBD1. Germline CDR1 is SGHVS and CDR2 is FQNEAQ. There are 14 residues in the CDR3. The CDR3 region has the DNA TGTGCCAGCAGCTCACGCCGGGACAGGGCCTCGCGGAGCTTC. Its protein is CASSSRRDRASRSF. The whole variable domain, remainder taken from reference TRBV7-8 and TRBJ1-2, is GAGVSQSPRYKVAKRGQDVALRCDPISGHVSLFWYQQALGQGPEFLTYFQNEAQLDKSGLPSDRFFAERPEGSVSTLKIQRTQQEDSAVYLCASSSRRDRASRSFGSGTRLTVV.

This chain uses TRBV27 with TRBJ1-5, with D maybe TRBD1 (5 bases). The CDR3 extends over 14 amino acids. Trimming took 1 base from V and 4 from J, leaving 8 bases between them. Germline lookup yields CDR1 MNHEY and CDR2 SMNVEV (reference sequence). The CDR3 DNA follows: TGTGCCAGCAGTTTATTAGGGGTAAATCAGCCCCAGCATTTT. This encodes CASSLLGVNQPQHF.

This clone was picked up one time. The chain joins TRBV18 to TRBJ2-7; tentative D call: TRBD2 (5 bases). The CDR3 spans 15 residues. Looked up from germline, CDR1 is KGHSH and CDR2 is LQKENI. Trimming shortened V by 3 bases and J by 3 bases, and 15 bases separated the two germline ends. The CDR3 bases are TGTGCCAGCTCACCCGCGGGCGCCCAAAGCTACGAGCAGTACTTC. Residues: CASSPAGAQSYEQYF.

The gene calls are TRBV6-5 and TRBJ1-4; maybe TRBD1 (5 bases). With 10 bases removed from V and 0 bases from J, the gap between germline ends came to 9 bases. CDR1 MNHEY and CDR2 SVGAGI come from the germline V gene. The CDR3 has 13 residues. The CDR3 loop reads CATKTATNEKLFF. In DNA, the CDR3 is TGTGCCACCAAGACAGCAACTAATGAAAAACTGTTTTTT.

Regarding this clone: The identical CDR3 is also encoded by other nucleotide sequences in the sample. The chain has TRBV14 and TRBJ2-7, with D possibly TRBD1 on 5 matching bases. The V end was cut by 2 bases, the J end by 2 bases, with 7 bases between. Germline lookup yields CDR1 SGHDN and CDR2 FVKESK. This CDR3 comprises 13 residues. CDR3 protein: CASSQQGPYEQYF. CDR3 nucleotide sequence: TGTGCCAGCAGCCAACAGGGCCCCTACGAGCAGTACTTC.

The CDR3, as DNA: TGCGCCAGCAGTCCTGGGGCAGACGAAAAACTGTTTTTT. Translation: CASSPGADEKLFF. The genes are TRBV5-1 and TRBJ1-4; weak D call: TRBD1 (5 bases). V was trimmed by 5 bases and J by 8 bases, leaving 13 bases between them. Germline CDR1 reads SGHRS; CDR2 reads YFSETQ. The CDR3 sequence is 13 residues long.